Given below is one T cell receptor beta chain in context. The sample comes from a study of glioma-infiltrating T cells after dendritic cell vaccination. Study in general: Samples are from glioblastoma patients in Phase I and II dendritic cell vaccine trials. Monocyte-derived dendritic cells, cultured roughly 7 days with IL-4 and GM-CSF, were pulsed with autologous tumor lysate.

TCRdb's table, derived via immunoSEQ multiplex PCR, lists solely in-frame clones and lacks some. The sample includes some 100,000 clones, 79% seen only once; the top ten take over 5%. The CDR3 contains 16 residues. Germline assignment: CDR1 SGHRS and CDR2 YFSETQ. Trimming removed 3 bases from V and 5 bases from J; junction bases left unmatched: 12. This clonotype was obtained from a human donor with glioblastoma. V is TRBV5-1 and J is TRBJ1-2, with TRBD1 identical over 8 bases. This specimen consisted of blood, obtained before dendritic cell vaccination. The CDR3 spells CASSSNPAGGSYGYTF. CDR3 coding DNA: TGCGCCAGCAGCTCGAACCCTGCAGGGGGCTCTTATGGCTACACCTTC.